The clone carrying this TCR beta chain is a singleton in its sample. Antigen unknown. A read error may account for a junction end that differs from germline. This entry belongs to a study of early T cells in non-severe SARS-CoV-2 infection. Study-level information: Bulk RNA isolated from unsorted whole blood underwent sequencing; chains were not paired.

This CDR3 spans 14 amino acids. From germline, CDR1 is SGHVS and CDR2 FQNEAQ. Separate cDNA molecules each had unique molecular identifiers attached to them. TCRdb analysed the 5' RACE reads with MiXCR anew, one entry per CDR3 protein. The data hold more than 95,000 distinct CDR3 sequences, with approximately 9.9% observed a single time. General study results and limits: Comparison of clonotypes with VDJdb favored anti-spike CD8 responses while missing private and CD4 specificities.

The sequence came from an adult who was a healthcare worker with PCR-confirmed SARS-CoV-2 infection or an uninfected control (not recorded which). The sample in question was whole blood, obtained at baseline. The chain combines TRBV7-8 with TRBJ2-3, with 9 bases aligning to TRBD2. The CDR3 protein is CASSSLAGADMQYF. The CDR3 DNA sequence: TGTGCCAGCAGCTCCTTAGCGGGAGCAGATATGCAGTATTTT.